A selection of T cell receptor beta chains follows, all from one sample in a study of early T cells in non-severe SARS-CoV-2 infection. Each CDR3 protein gets one entry after TCRdb re-called the 5' RACE reads with MiXCR. The sample includes around 81,000 distinct CDR3 sequences, about 14% of them seen just once. What was sequenced was whole blood. These receptor sequences come from an adult who was a healthcare worker with PCR-confirmed SARS-CoV-2 infection or an uninfected control (not recorded which). CDR3s include the opening cysteine and the closing phenylalanine or tryptophan. D genes are given only for firm matches. Size is omitted from some rows. Given values are once, few, many or a class for expanded clones.

j_gene	v_gene	abundance	len	d_gene	CDR3aa	CDR3nt
TRBJ2-3	TRBV6-2/TRBV6-3	many	17	NA	CASSYSIGGVRTDTQYF	TGTGCCAGCAGTTACTCGATTGGCGGGGTACGGACAGATACGCAGTATTTT
TRBJ2-1	TRBV5-4	NA	16	TRBD2	CASSSPLAGGFHEQFF	TGTGCCAGCAGCTCCCCTCTAGCGGGGGGGTTCCATGAGCAGTTCTTC
TRBJ1-3	TRBV5-1	many	16	TRBD1	CASRRTGGTNGNTIYF	TGCGCCAGTCGCCGGACAGGGGGAACGAATGGAAACACCATATATTTT
TRBJ2-1	TRBV6-5	few	16	NA	CASSPGRGTVYNEQFF	TGTGCCAGCAGCCCGGGAAGGGGTACGGTGTACAATGAGCAGTTCTTC
TRBJ2-3	TRBV4-2	NA	18	TRBD2	CASSQAPLAGGVTDTQYF	TGTGCCAGCAGCCAAGCGCCATTGGCCGGGGGGGTCACAGATACGCAGTATTTT
TRBJ2-5	TRBV10-3	NA	11	NA	CAISEGETQYF	TGTGCCATCAGTGAGGGGGAGACCCAGTACTTC
TRBJ1-1	TRBV7-6	many	13	NA	CASSLLGNTEAFF	TGTGCCAGCAGCTTATTGGGGAACACTGAAGCTTTCTTT
TRBJ2-3	TRBV18	NA	16	NA	CASSPPSGTSTDTQYF	TGTGCCAGCTCACCACCGTCCGGGACTAGCACAGATACGCAGTATTTT
TRBJ2-3	TRBV6-2/TRBV6-3	few	19	TRBD1	CASSYPKMIRDRGLDTQYF	TGTGCCAGCAGTTACCCTAAGATGATCCGGGACAGGGGACTGGATACGCAGTATTTT
TRBJ2-3	TRBV28	NA	17	NA	CASSKPGHRGVGDTQYF	TGTGCCAGCAGTAAACCGGGACATCGCGGTGTTGGGGATACGCAGTATTTT
TRBJ1-1	TRBV11-2	few	16	NA	CASSLGTGALVTEAFF	TGTGCCAGCAGCTTAGGTACCGGGGCGCTGGTAACTGAAGCTTTCTTT
TRBJ2-7	TRBV9	NA	15	NA	CASSVGMGGLYEQYF	TGTGCCAGCAGCGTAGGTATGGGGGGACTCTACGAGCAGTACTTC
TRBJ2-1	TRBV29-1	few	12	NA	CSAGAPYNEQFF	TGCAGCGCAGGAGCACCTTACAATGAGCAGTTCTTC
TRBJ1-4	TRBV29-1	few	14	TRBD1	CSVERRQGGEKLFF	TGCAGCGTTGAGCGGAGACAGGGTGGCGAAAAACTGTTTTTT
TRBJ2-7	TRBV7-2	few	14	NA	CASSLLQSFYEQYF	TGTGCCAGCAGCCTCCTCCAGTCCTTCTACGAGCAGTACTTC
TRBJ1-1	TRBV6-2/TRBV6-3	few	13	TRBD1	CASRYRGSTEAFF	TGTGCCAGCAGGTACAGGGGTAGTACTGAAGCTTTCTTT
TRBJ1-3	TRBV7-2	NA	16	NA	CASSFGSGLTGNTIYF	NA
TRBJ1-1	TRBV6-2/TRBV6-3	few	11	NA	CASSFPDEAFF	TGTGCCAGCAGTTTCCCGGATGAAGCTTTCTTT
TRBJ1-1	TRBV20-1	NA	15	TRBD1	CSARAVDRVGTEAFF	TGCAGTGCTAGGGCAGTCGACAGGGTTGGAACTGAAGCTTTCTTT
TRBJ1-6	TRBV12-5	few	14	TRBD1	CASGSGTANSPLHF	TGTGCTAGTGGCTCCGGGACAGCAAATTCACCCCTCCACTTT
TRBJ2-1	TRBV27	many	15	NA	CASSTGTQVRNEQFF	TGTGCCAGCAGCACCGGGACACAAGTTCGAAATGAGCAGTTCTTC
TRBJ2-1	TRBV29-1	many	13	NA	CSVEATGFGEQFF	TGCAGCGTTGAAGCCACAGGGTTTGGTGAGCAGTTCTTC
TRBJ1-6	TRBV5-1	NA	16	NA	CASSLLGNLNNSPLHF	TGCGCCAGCAGCTTGCTAGGGAACCTGAATAATTCACCCCTCCACTTT
TRBJ2-1	TRBV2	few	18	NA	CASSDYPPGAISYNEQFF	TGTGCCAGCAGTGACTACCCACCCGGAGCGATTTCCTACAATGAGCAGTTCTTC
TRBJ2-7	TRBV28	NA	14	NA	CASSLRGHTYEQYF	TGTGCCAGCAGTTTGAGGGGACACACCTACGAGCAGTACTTC
TRBJ1-1	TRBV3-1	NA	12	NA	CASSHGGTEAFF	TGTGCCAGCAGCCATGGGGGGACTGAAGCTTTCTTT
TRBJ2-5	TRBV7-9	few	17	NA	CASSLGLGSAPKETQYF	TGTGCCAGCAGCTTAGGCCTGGGTAGCGCTCCGAAGGAGACCCAGTACTTC
TRBJ1-2	TRBV6-6	few	12	NA	CASSETVFGYTF	TGTGCCAGCAGTGAGACGGTGTTCGGCTACACCTTC
TRBJ1-2	TRBV7-9	NA	14	NA	CASSLVQANYGYTF	TGTGCCAGCAGCTTAGTACAGGCAAACTATGGCTACACCTTC
TRBJ1-1	TRBV25-1	NA	13	NA	CASSEREGFEAFF	TGTGCCAGCAGTGAACGGGAGGGATTTGAAGCTTTCTTT
TRBJ2-7	TRBV7-8	NA	14	NA	CASSLAEGIYEQYF	TGTGCCAGCAGCTTAGCCGAGGGGATCTACGAGCAGTACTTC
TRBJ2-3	TRBV5-1	NA	13	TRBD1	CASSRGQGDTQYF	TGCGCCAGCAGCAGGGGACAGGGAGATACGCAGTATTTT
TRBJ1-2	TRBV6-2/TRBV6-3	few	14	NA	CASSPLEANYGYTF	TGTGCCAGCAGCCCCCTCGAAGCTAACTATGGCTACACCTTC
TRBJ1-1	TRBV5-1	NA	15	NA	CASSSTWTANTEAFF	TGCGCCAGCAGCTCAACCTGGACAGCTAACACTGAAGCTTTCTTT
TRBJ2-1	TRBV6-4	medium-sized	14	NA	CASSEEGPSHEQFF	TGTGCCAGCAGTGAGGAGGGCCCAAGTCATGAGCAGTTCTTC